The rows below give T cell receptor beta chains drawn from one sample of a study of spatial heterogeneity in lung cancer. TCRdb fed the 5' RACE reads into MiXCR, producing one record per CDR3 protein. The sample records around 4,000 distinct CDR3 sequences, about a fifth being singletons. The sample in question was normal lung tissue next to the tumor, obtained at surgery. These receptors originate from a female donor with early-stage non-small cell lung cancer. Both conserved end residues are part of each CDR3. The order of the fields is CDR3 length, V gene, D gene, clone size, J gene, CDR3 protein. D genes are given only for firm matches. Some rows have no size entry. The others give once, few or many, or a class for an expanded clone.

14	TRBV20-1	.	medium-sized	TRBJ2-7	CSASGASETYEQYF
14	TRBV9	.	.	TRBJ2-7	CASSVVDSLDEQYF
14	TRBV11-1	.	many	TRBJ2-3	CASRQSFGTDTQYF
15	TRBV28	.	medium-sized	TRBJ2-4	CASTEGILAKNIQYF
13	TRBV11-2	.	.	TRBJ2-7	CASSLGQSYEQYF
17	TRBV20-1	TRBD2	medium-sized	TRBJ2-5	CSARDATSGGLQETQYF
15	TRBV29-1	.	medium-sized	TRBJ1-1	CSVKGQSASNTEAFF
16	TRBV7-3	TRBD2	medium-sized	TRBJ2-5	CASSLTGTSVQETQYF
15	TRBV7-2	TRBD1	medium-sized	TRBJ2-7	CASSLVGQSSYEQYF
14	TRBV30	TRBD1	medium-sized	TRBJ2-2	CAWTAGTVTGELFF
18	TRBV7-2	TRBD2	medium-sized	TRBJ2-7	CASSLGRTSGGAGVEQYF
12	TRBV7-8	.	.	TRBJ1-1	CASSFMDTEAFF
14	TRBV20-1	.	many	TRBJ2-3	CSASWRVGTDTQYF
12	TRBV12-3/TRBV12-4	.	medium-sized	TRBJ1-1	CASRQADTEAFF
17	TRBV4-1	.	once	TRBJ2-4	CASSGGAARGAKNIQYF
14	TRBV7-2	.	many	TRBJ1-6	CASSLAGSNSPLHF
11	TRBV27	.	medium-sized	TRBJ2-3	CASRLTDTQYF
13	TRBV20-1	.	.	TRBJ2-7	CSAGGRKTYEQYF
14	TRBV5-1	TRBD2	medium-sized	TRBJ2-1	CASSFSGGTNEQFF
14	TRBV20-1	.	few	TRBJ1-1	CSARDPGQNTEAFF
15	TRBV4-3	.	medium-sized	TRBJ2-6	CASSQDISGANVLTF
16	TRBV4-3	.	medium-sized	TRBJ2-3	CASSQDRSSSTDTQYF
12	TRBV5-6	.	few	TRBJ2-7	CASPTRGYEQYF
12	TRBV29-1	.	many	TRBJ1-2	CSGKIGGYGYTF
14	TRBV4-3	.	medium-sized	TRBJ2-3	CASSRDHRTDTQYF
13	TRBV30	TRBD1	few	TRBJ1-2	CACQGTGSNGYTF
12	TRBV28	.	many	TRBJ2-3	CASSSTGGSEYF
15	TRBV7-6	.	many	TRBJ1-5	CASSLGSEYNQPQHF
15	TRBV6-2/TRBV6-3	.	once	TRBJ2-1	CAGSLGQNSYNEQFF
13	TRBV12-3/TRBV12-4	.	.	TRBJ1-1	CASSLATNTEAFF
13	TRBV15	TRBD2	medium-sized	TRBJ2-1	CATGTSGRNEQFF
14	TRBV20-1	.	medium-sized	TRBJ1-5	CSARESGLDQPQHF
12	TRBV7-2	.	many	TRBJ2-3	CASSWGADTQYF
17	TRBV28	TRBD2	medium-sized	TRBJ2-1	CASRVLAGEEKRNEQFF
14	TRBV5-1	.	many	TRBJ2-7	CASSLGGPPDEQYF
11	TRBV20-1	.	medium-sized	TRBJ2-1	CSATGYNEQFF
14	TRBV6-2/TRBV6-3	.	.	TRBJ2-6	CASFRGYGANVLTF
15	TRBV11-2	.	few	TRBJ2-2	CASSDGLRPTGELFF
15	TRBV5-4	.	medium-sized	TRBJ2-1	CASSSDSYGGNEQFF
15	TRBV28	.	medium-sized	TRBJ2-7	CASSFSAWSSYEQYF